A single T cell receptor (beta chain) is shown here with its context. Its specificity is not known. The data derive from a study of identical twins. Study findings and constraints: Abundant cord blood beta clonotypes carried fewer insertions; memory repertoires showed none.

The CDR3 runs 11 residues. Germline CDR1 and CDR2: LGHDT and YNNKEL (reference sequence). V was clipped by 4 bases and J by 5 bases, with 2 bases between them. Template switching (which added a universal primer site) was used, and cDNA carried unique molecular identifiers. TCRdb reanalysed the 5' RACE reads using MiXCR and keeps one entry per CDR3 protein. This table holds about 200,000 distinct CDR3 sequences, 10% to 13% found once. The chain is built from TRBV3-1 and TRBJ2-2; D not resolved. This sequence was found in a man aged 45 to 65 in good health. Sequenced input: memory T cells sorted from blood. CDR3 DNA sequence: TGTGCCAGCAGCCGAACCGGGGAGCTGTTTTTT. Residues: CASSRTGELFF.